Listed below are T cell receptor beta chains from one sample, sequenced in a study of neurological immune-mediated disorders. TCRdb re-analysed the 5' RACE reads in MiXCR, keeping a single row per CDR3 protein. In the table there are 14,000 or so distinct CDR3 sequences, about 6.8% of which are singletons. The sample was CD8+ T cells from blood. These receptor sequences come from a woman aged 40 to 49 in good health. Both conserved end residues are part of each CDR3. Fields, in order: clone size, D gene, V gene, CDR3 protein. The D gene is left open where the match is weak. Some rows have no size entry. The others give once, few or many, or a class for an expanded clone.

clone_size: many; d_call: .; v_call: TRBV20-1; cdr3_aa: CSASTASSNQPQHF
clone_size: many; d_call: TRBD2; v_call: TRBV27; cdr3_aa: CASSFGRGTPPGELFF
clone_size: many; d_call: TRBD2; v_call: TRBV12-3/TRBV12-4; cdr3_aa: CASSLMAGRGSTDTQYF
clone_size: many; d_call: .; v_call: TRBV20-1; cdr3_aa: CSARDPRGVNNEQFF
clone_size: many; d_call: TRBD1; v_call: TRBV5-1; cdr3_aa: CASSLAGTGARGYTF
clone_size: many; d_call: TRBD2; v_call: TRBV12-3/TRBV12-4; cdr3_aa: CASSFTGLAGETQYF
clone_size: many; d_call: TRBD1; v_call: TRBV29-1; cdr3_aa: CSVRTGVTYEQYF
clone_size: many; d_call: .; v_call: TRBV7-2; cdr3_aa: CASSPVSAYQETQYF
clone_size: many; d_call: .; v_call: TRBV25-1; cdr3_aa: CASGMTSPQYF
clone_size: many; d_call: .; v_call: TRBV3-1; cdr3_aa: CASSQEDAGGYTDTQYF
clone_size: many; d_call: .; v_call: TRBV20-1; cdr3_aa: CSARDLRVDNQPQHF
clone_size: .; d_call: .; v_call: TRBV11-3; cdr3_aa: CASSSYRNTGELFF
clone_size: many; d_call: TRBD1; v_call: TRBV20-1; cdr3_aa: CSAYITGGADSYEQYF
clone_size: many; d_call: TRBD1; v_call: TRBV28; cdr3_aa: CASKEVLTGAYEQYF
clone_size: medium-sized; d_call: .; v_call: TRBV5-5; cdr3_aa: CASSPGSPNEQFF
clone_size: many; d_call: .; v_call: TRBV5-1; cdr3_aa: CASSLDLGGYYEQFF
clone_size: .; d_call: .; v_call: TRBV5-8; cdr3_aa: CASIFQLVDTF
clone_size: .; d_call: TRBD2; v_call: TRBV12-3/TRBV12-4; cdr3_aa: CDSKVAGDTDTKYF
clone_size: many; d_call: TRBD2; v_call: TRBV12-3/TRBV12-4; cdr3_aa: CASSFGTSGGGSYNEQFF
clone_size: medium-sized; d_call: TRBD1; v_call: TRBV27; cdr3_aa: CASSFRRGSEQFF
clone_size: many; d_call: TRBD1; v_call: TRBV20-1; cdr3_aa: CSAPPDRGLSNEQFF
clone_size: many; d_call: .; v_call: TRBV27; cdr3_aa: CASSPSGLYNEQFF
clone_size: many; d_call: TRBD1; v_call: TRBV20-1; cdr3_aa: CSARDGDRGGNEQFF
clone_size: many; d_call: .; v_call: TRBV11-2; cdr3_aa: CASSRWGDPYNEQFF
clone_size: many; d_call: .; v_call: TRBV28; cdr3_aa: CATGWNTEAFF
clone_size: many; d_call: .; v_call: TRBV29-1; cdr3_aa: CSARDGRAQHF
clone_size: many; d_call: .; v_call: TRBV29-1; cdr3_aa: CSVEVYGEYYEQYF
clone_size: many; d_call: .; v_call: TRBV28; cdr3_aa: CASSYPQAEQFF
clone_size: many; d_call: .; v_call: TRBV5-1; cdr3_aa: CASSVGLGDEQYF
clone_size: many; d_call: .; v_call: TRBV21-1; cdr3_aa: CASSKLIEDSINPFYEQYF
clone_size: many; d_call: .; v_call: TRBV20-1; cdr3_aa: CSASFQGRSWEQYF
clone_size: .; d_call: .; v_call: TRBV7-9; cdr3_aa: CASSLGGDTIYF
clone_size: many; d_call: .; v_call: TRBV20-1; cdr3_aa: CSAREARQWGNEQFF
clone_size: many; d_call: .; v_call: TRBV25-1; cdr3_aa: CASGQPEQYF
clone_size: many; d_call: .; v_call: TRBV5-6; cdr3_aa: CASSLRAREAFF
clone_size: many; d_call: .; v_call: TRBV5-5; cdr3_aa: CASSLDRKNSPLHF
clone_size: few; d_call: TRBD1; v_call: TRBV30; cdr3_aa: CAWSGTGVYNEQFF
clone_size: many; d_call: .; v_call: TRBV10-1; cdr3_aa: CASRGELFF
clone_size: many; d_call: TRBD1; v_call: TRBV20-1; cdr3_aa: CSARAGDRREQYF
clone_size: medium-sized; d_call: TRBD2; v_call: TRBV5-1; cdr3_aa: CASSLGSGTSGRVGETQYF
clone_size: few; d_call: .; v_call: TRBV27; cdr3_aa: CASSLGSSSYNEQFF
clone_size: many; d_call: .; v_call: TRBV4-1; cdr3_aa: CASSQELGGGPNTGELFF
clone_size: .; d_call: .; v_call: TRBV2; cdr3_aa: CASSVSGAGTEAFF
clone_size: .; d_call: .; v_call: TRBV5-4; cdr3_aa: CASTAGRGDNEQFF
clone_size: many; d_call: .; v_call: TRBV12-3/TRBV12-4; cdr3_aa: CASSSNYGYTF
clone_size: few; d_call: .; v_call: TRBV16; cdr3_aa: CASSQSRWYEQYF
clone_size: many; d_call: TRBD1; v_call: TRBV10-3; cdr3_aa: CAISEEGASDEQYF
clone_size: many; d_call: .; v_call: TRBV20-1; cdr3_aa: CSAPGGTLNQPQHF